The clone carrying this T cell receptor beta chain was seen just once. The sample belongs to a study of OX40 agonist ivuxolimab in advanced cancers. Across the study: Patients with prior anti-PD-1, anti-PD-L1 or anti-CTLA-4 therapy were eligible; about 40% had some.

Using immunoSEQ multiplex PCR, the repertoire was profiled, and TCRdb retains in-frame clones only, with some absent. The sample includes approximately 87,000 clones, roughly nine tenths of them seen just once. Germline CDR1 and CDR2: LNHDA and SQIVND (reference sequence). This CDR3 is built from 14 residues. Trimming removed 5 bases from V and 1 base from J, with 12 bases in between. The specimen was CD4+ or CD8+ T cells sorted from blood, collected in a trial of the OX40 agonist ivuxolimab. The chain has TRBV19 and TRBJ2-7; D is undetermined. The sequence was collected from an adult with an advanced solid tumor such as melanoma, head and neck, liver or kidney cancer. The CDR3 sequence: CASSPWGDSYEQYF. The CDR3 DNA reads as TGTGCCAGTAGTCCTTGGGGTGATTCCTACGAGCAGTACTTC.